Shown below are 32 T cell receptor beta chains from a single sample sequenced in a study of T cell changes during pregnancy in multiple sclerosis. Sequencing was performed with immunoSEQ multiplex PCR; in TCRdb, only in-frame clones are kept and a portion is missing. The sample yields 100,000 or so clones, approximately 90% seen once. The source material was peripheral blood, sampled after pregnancy. These receptors all come from a female donor with multiple sclerosis, enrolled in a pregnancy study.

V gene TRBV4-1 combines with J gene TRBJ2-6; tentative D call: TRBD2 (6 bases). The V and J ends lost 7 bases and 3 bases respectively, with 19 bases between them. CDR1 is MGHRA and CDR2 is YSYEKL in the germline V gene. The CDR3 sequence is 17 residues long. The CDR3: CASTRDFGVYGANVLTF. CDR3 nucleotide sequence: TGCGCCAGCACTCGGGACTTCGGGGTATATGGGGCCAACGTCCTGACTTTC.

The chain employs TRBV9 and TRBJ2-3; possibly TRBD2 for D (6 bases). V lost 0 bases and J 10 bases, leaving 9 bases between the germline ends. CDR3 length: 12 amino acids. Germline CDR1 SGDLS, CDR2 YYNGEE. The CDR3 region is CASSVEGTPQYF. The CDR3 DNA reads TGTGCCAGCAGCGTAGAAGGGACTCCGCAGTATTTT.

V is TRBV30 and J is TRBJ1-5; 8 nucleotides match TRBD1. V lost 2 bases and J lost 4; bases outside the gene matches: 10. Germline CDR1 is GTSNPN and CDR2 is SVGIG (reference sequence). This CDR3 has 16 residues. This CDR3 is CAWSYPGGGWNQPQHF. The CDR3 DNA sequence: TGTGCCTGGAGTTACCCAGGGGGCGGTTGGAATCAGCCCCAGCATTTT. The full variable domain, with the rest looked up from reference TRBV30 and TRBJ1-5, is SQTIHQWPATLVQPVGSPLSLECTVEGTSNPNLYWYRQAAGRGLQLLFYSVGIGQISSEVPQNLSASRPQDRQFILSSKKLLLSDSGFYLCAWSYPGGGWNQPQHFGDGTRLSIL.

V gene TRBV11-2 combines with J gene TRBJ1-2; no clear D gene. Deletions cut 0 bases from V and 8 bases from J, with 10 bases between. CDR3 size: 13 residues. Per germline, CDR1 SGHAT and CDR2 FQNNGV. The CDR3 nucleotides are TGTGCCAGCAGCTTAGAGGAGACCGGCGGCTACACCTTC. Its protein product is CASSLEETGGYTF. Combining the CDR3 with reference TRBV11-2 and TRBJ1-2 gives the whole variable domain EAGVAQSPRYKIIEKRQSVAFWCNPISGHATLYWYQQILGQGPKLLIQFQNNGVVDDSQLPKDRFSAERLKGVDSTLKIQPAKLEDSAVYLCASSLEETGGYTFGSGTRLTVV.

The V gene is TRBV18, the J gene TRBJ2-7; no clear D. This CDR3 comprises 13 residues. The V gene's germline CDR1 is KGHSH and CDR2 LQKENI. V was cut by 2 bases and J by 0 bases, with 5 bases left in between. CDR3 coding DNA: TGTGCCAGCTCACCAATAAACTCCTACGAGCAGTACTTC. Translation gives CASSPINSYEQYF.

The chain links TRBV5-1 to TRBJ2-1, with a tentative D call TRBD2 (6 bases). The length of the CDR3 is 14 residues. Looked up from germline, CDR1 is SGHRS and CDR2 is YFSETQ. Trimming left V 0 bases short and J 8 bases short, with 12 bases between. The CDR3 DNA sequence: TGCGCCAGCAGCTTGGGGGGGTGGAGGGATGAGCAGTTCTTC. Amino acids: CASSLGGWRDEQFF.

The chain is built from TRBV12-5 and TRBJ1-1; D is undetermined. This CDR3 has 13 residues. Trimming stripped 7 bases from V and 0 bases from J, with 9 bases between. CDR1 LGHNT and CDR2 FRNRAP come from the germline V gene. CDR3 protein: CASALKLNTEAFF. Here the CDR3 DNA reads TGTGCTAGTGCCCTGAAGCTGAACACTGAAGCTTTCTTT. The full variable domain, its missing parts supplied by reference TRBV12-5 and TRBJ1-1, is DARVTQTPRHKVTEMGQEVTMRCQPILGHNTVFWYRQTMMQGLELLAYFRNRAPLDDSGMPKDRFSAEMPDATLATLKIQPSEPRDSAVYFCASALKLNTEAFFGQGTRLTVV.

The chain uses TRBV4-1 and TRBJ2-5; TRBD2 matches at 13 bases. From germline, CDR1 is MGHRA and CDR2 YSYEKL. This CDR3 is 16 amino acids long. V lost 3 bases, J lost 4 bases, and 5 bases stayed unmatched. The CDR3 region is CASSHTSGGARETQYF. Written as DNA, the CDR3 is TGCGCCAGCAGCCACACTAGCGGGGGGGCCCGAGAGACCCAGTACTTC.

The chain is built from TRBV14 and TRBJ2-3, with TRBD2 matching 9 bases. The V segment lost 1 base and the J segment 0 bases; nucleotides outside the gene matches: 5. CDR3 length: 17 amino acids. Germline V CDR1 and CDR2: SGHDN, FVKESK. In DNA form, the CDR3 reads TGTGCCAGCAGCCAAGTCCTAGCGGGGAAAAGCACAGATACGCAGTATTTT. It is translated as CASSQVLAGKSTDTQYF.

The V gene is TRBV5-1, the J gene TRBJ2-5, with TRBD2 matching over 14 bases. Germline V lookup: CDR1 SGHRS, CDR2 YFSETQ. The CDR3 contains 16 residues. With 5 bases clipped from V and 2 bases from J, the junction kept 5 bases outside the gene matches. CDR3 loop: CASSHRTSGGQETQYF. DNA for the CDR3: TGCGCCAGCAGTCATAGGACTAGCGGGGGGCAAGAGACCCAGTACTTC.

The chain carries TRBV29-1 and TRBJ2-2, with 9 bases lining up with TRBD1. This CDR3 contains 12 residues. Germline CDR1 is SQVTM and CDR2 is ANQGSEA. The V segment lost 7 bases and the J segment 6 bases; nucleotides outside the gene matches: 3. Written as DNA, the CDR3 is TGCAGCGCCCGACAGGGGGCCGGGGAGCTGTTTTTT. Translating gives CSARQGAGELFF.

The chain carries TRBV9 and TRBJ2-7; a weak D match, TRBD2 (6 bases). The CDR3 is made up of 15 amino acids. CDR1 and CDR2 (germline): SGDLS, YYNGEE. Trimming shortened V by 0 bases and J by 2 bases, and 12 bases separated the two germline ends. For the CDR3, the DNA is TGTGCCAGCAGCGTAGAGGAGGGGTGGGCCTACGAGCAGTACTTC. Translation gives CASSVEEGWAYEQYF.

V is TRBV13 and J is TRBJ1-2, with D maybe TRBD1 (6 bases). This CDR3 has 15 residues. V lost 5 bases to trimming and J lost 4 bases, with 17 bases between them. Germline V gene lookup returns CDR1 PRHDT and CDR2 FYEKMQ (reference sequence). The CDR3 nucleotides read TGTGCCAGCAGCCAGGCTAGACAGGCGACCTATGGCTACACCTTC. Protein sequence: CASSQARQATYGYTF.

The chain links TRBV27 to TRBJ2-5; D is possibly TRBD1 (6 bases). The CDR3 has 15 amino acids. V was pared by 4 bases and J by 5 bases, with 17 bases between. Germline V gene sequence: CDR1 MNHEY, CDR2 SMNVEV (reference sequence). The CDR3 region has the DNA TGTGCCAGCAGTTCCCCTTGGGGGCCGAGGGAGACCCAGTACTTC. Protein: CASSSPWGPRETQYF.

The rearrangement links TRBV19 to TRBJ1-2; 8 bases map to TRBD1. Trimming took 8 bases from V and 7 from J; bases not matched to a gene: 3. The CDR3 covers 11 residues. Germline CDR1 LNHDA, CDR2 SQIVND (reference sequence). CDR3 in DNA: TGTGCCAGTTCCGGACAGGGTGGCTACACCTTC. It translates to CASSGQGGYTF.

This CDR3 reads CACNLVAEMYNEQFF. The CDR3, as DNA: TGTGCCTGCAACTTGGTAGCGGAGATGTACAATGAGCAGTTCTTC. The chain combines TRBV30 with TRBJ2-1; D may be TRBD2 (6 bases). This CDR3 is built from 15 residues. The V gene's germline CDR1 is GTSNPN and CDR2 SVGIG (reference sequence). Trimming removed 6 bases from V and 4 bases from J, with 19 bases in between.

The chain uses TRBV30 and TRBJ2-1; 8 bases fit TRBD2. The CDR3 loop spans 16 amino acids. V dropped 0 bases and J dropped 4; count of bases not matched to a gene: 8. The V gene's germline CDR1 is GTSNPN and CDR2 SVGIG (reference sequence). The CDR3 spells CAWSVRGGEGYNEQFF. In nucleotides, the CDR3 is TGTGCCTGGAGTGTACGGGGGGGGGAGGGTTACAATGAGCAGTTCTTC.

The chain links TRBV9 to TRBJ2-1; D possibly corresponds to TRBD2 (5 bases). This CDR3 comprises 13 residues. Germline CDR1 and CDR2: SGDLS and YYNGEE. Deletions cut 0 bases from V and 8 bases from J, with 9 bases between. Written as DNA, the CDR3 is TGTGCCAGCAGCGTAGGAGGGTATGATGAGCAGTTCTTC. Its translation is CASSVGGYDEQFF.

This chain connects TRBV7-2 to TRBJ1-1; D uncertain. The ends were cut back, 5 bases at V and 1 base at J, with 17 bases in the middle. CDR3 length: 16 amino acids. Germline-derived CDR1 and CDR2 are SGHTA and FQGNSA. CDR3 DNA: TGTGCCAGCAGCCAGACAATGCGGGCCGCGAACACTGAAGCTTTCTTT. It is translated as CASSQTMRAANTEAFF. Supplemented by reference TRBV7-2 and TRBJ1-1, the full variable domain reads GAGVSQSPSNKVTEKGKDVELRCDPISGHTALYWYRQSLGQGLEFLIYFQGNSAPDKSGLPSDRFSAERTGGSVSTLTIQRTQQEDSAVYLCASSQTMRAANTEAFFGQGTRLTVV.

The CDR3 DNA reads TGTGCTAGTGGTTTGGGCAGAAACACAGATACGCAGTATTTT. The encoded protein is CASGLGRNTDTQYF. The rearrangement joins TRBV12-5 to TRBJ2-3; the D is unclear. Deletions cut 1 base from V and 2 bases from J, with 7 bases between. Germline CDR1 and CDR2: LGHNT and FRNRAP. This CDR3 is built from 14 residues.

The genes are TRBV19 and TRBJ2-1; TRBD2 agrees at 10 bases. Germline CDR1 and CDR2: LNHDA and SQIVND (reference sequence). V shed 6 bases and J 3 bases; nucleotides not matched to a gene: 2. The CDR3 covers 14 residues. Here the CDR3 DNA reads TGTGCCAGTAGATTAGCGGGGGGCTACAATGAGCAGTTCTTC. As protein: CASRLAGGYNEQFF.

The gene calls are TRBV6-5 and TRBJ1-2; TRBD1 aligns across 10 bases. V was pared by 0 bases and J by 3 bases, with 4 bases of the junction left unmatched. The CDR3 loop spans 16 amino acids. Germline-derived CDR1 and CDR2 are MNHEY and SVGAGI. CDR3 DNA: TGTGCCAGCAGTTACTCGGGACAGGGGTCTCACTATGGCTACACCTTC. Residues: CASSYSGQGSHYGYTF.

This sequence joins TRBV11-2 and TRBJ1-6; D is uncertain. V was trimmed by 3 bases and J by 0 bases, leaving 12 bases between them. CDR3 size: 17 residues. CDR1 is SGHAT, CDR2 FQNNGV, per germline. The CDR3: CASSLYPLSSYNSPLHF. The CDR3 DNA follows: TGTGCCAGCAGCTTGTACCCCCTGAGCTCCTATAATTCACCCCTCCACTTT.

The chain joins TRBV19 to TRBJ1-1; TRBD1 is a possible D gene (5 bases). V was cut by 6 bases and J by 1 base, with 9 bases left in between. Germline V gene lookup returns CDR1 LNHDA and CDR2 SQIVND (reference sequence). The CDR3 has 13 amino acids. CDR3 in DNA: TGTGCCAGTAGCTACGGACAGAACACTGAAGCTTTCTTT. Amino acids: CASSYGQNTEAFF.

The chain joins TRBV19 to TRBJ2-3; TRBD2 is a possible D gene (6 bases). Germline V gene data show CDR1 as LNHDA and CDR2 as SQIVND (reference sequence). The germline V and J ends were trimmed by 7 bases and 4 bases, with 12 bases remaining between them. CDR3 length: 13 residues. DNA for the CDR3: TGTGCCAGTACCACTGGGGGGTCAGATACGCAGTATTTT. This gives the protein CASTTGGSDTQYF.

This chain connects TRBV4-1 to TRBJ2-5, with 14 bases that match TRBD2. From germline, CDR1 is MGHRA and CDR2 YSYEKL. The CDR3 is 20 amino acids. The junction had 19 bases not matched to a gene; V was cut back by 5 bases and J by 5 bases. The CDR3 DNA reads as TGCGCCAGCAGCGAACCGCGCCGACTAGCGGGGGGGAGATGGGCCGAGACCCAGTACTTC. This sequence encodes CASSEPRRLAGGRWAETQYF.

This clone came up a few times. V and J are TRBV6-5 and TRBJ1-1, with D perhaps matching TRBD1 (5 bases). Trimming pared 2 bases from V and 7 bases from J, leaving 11 bases between. This CDR3 spans 13 amino acids. Germline-derived CDR1 and CDR2 are MNHEY and SVGAGI. CDR3 loop: CASSYPGTGEAFF. The CDR3 nucleotides are TGTGCCAGCAGTTACCCAGGAACAGGTGAAGCTTTCTTT.

The V and J genes are TRBV19 and TRBJ1-6; D is ambiguous. V was pared by 5 bases and J by 9 bases, with 17 bases between. Germline V gene data show CDR1 as LNHDA and CDR2 as SQIVND (reference sequence). CDR3 size: 15 residues. In DNA, the CDR3 is TGTGCCAGTAGTCGAGAACGGGGAAGTGGTTCACCCCTCCACTTT. It specifies CASSRERGSGSPLHF.

This clone came up once. This chain connects TRBV13 to TRBJ1-4; D gene uncertain. CDR3 length equals 12 residues. Germline lookup yields CDR1 PRHDT and CDR2 FYEKMQ (reference sequence). Trimming pared 1 base from V and 7 bases from J, leaving 4 bases between. The CDR3 region has the DNA TGTGCCAGCAGCTTAGAGAGTGAAAAACTGTTTTTT. Translation gives CASSLESEKLFF.

The chain uses TRBV5-4 and TRBJ1-4, with TRBD1 matching 9 bases. The V and J ends lost 6 bases and 13 bases, in that order; junction bases with no gene match: 7. There are 12 residues in the CDR3. Germline V gene data show CDR1 as SGHNT and CDR2 as YYREEE (reference sequence). CDR3 sequence (DNA): TGTGCCAGCATAACAGGGGGCAACGGACTGTTTTTT. It codes for CASITGGNGLFF.

The chain recombines TRBV5-4 with TRBJ1-2, with D unresolved. The CDR3 runs to 13 residues. V dropped 3 bases and J dropped 5 bases, with 11 bases sitting between them. Per germline, CDR1 SGHNT and CDR2 YYREEE (reference sequence). CDR3 residues: CASSSPGRYGYTF. CDR3 DNA sequence: TGTGCCAGCAGCTCCCCGGGTCGGTATGGCTACACCTTC.

This clone was seen once. The genes are TRBV11-2 and TRBJ2-2; 7 nucleotides line up with TRBD1. CDR1 SGHAT and CDR2 FQNNGV come from the germline V gene. V shed 2 bases and J 0 bases; nucleotides not matched to a gene: 3. CDR3 length: 16 residues. As DNA, the CDR3 is TGTGCCAGCAGCTTAACCGGGACAGCGAACACCGGGGAGCTGTTTTTT. Translation: CASSLTGTANTGELFF. The full variable domain, in which reference TRBV11-2 and TRBJ2-2 provide the parts outside the CDR3, is EAGVAQSPRYKIIEKRQSVAFWCNPISGHATLYWYQQILGQGPKLLIQFQNNGVVDDSQLPKDRFSAERLKGVDSTLKIQPAKLEDSAVYLCASSLTGTANTGELFFGEGSRLTVL.